This is a list of T cell receptor beta chains from one sample in a study of a mutant IDH1 vaccine in newly diagnosed glioma. Sequencing was performed with immunoSEQ multiplex PCR; in TCRdb, only in-frame clones are kept and a portion is missing. The sample includes approximately 27,000 clones, more than 70% seen only once; the top ten take roughly 20%. These TCRs' antigens remain unknown. The sample consisted of PBMCs, taken from a glioma patient whose treatment included an IDH1 peptide vaccine. The receptors shown here come from a man in his late teens or twenties with glioma. Both conserved end residues are part of each CDR3. A D gene is named only where the DNA matches it firmly. The size field is filled for only some rows; it gives once, few, many or a size class.

v_gene: TRBV5-6; abundance: .; j_gene: TRBJ1-1; d_gene: .; CDR3nt: TGTGCCAGCAGTTCTGGACACGTGAACACTGAAGCTTTCTTT; CDR3aa: CASSSGHVNTEAFF
v_gene: TRBV4-2; abundance: .; j_gene: TRBJ2-7; d_gene: .; CDR3nt: TGTGCCAGCAGCCAAGATAGGGGGACTGGCTACGAGCAGTACTTC; CDR3aa: CASSQDRGTGYEQYF
v_gene: TRBV13; abundance: .; j_gene: TRBJ2-6; d_gene: .; CDR3nt: TGTGCCAGCAGCTTAGGGACTTCCTCTGGGGCCAACGTCCTGACTTTC; CDR3aa: CASSLGTSSGANVLTF
v_gene: TRBV25-1; abundance: .; j_gene: TRBJ2-7; d_gene: TRBD2; CDR3nt: TGTGCCAGCAGTGACCCCCCTAGCGGGAGCTACGAGCAGTACTTC; CDR3aa: CASSDPPSGSYEQYF
v_gene: TRBV2; abundance: .; j_gene: TRBJ2-5; d_gene: TRBD2; CDR3nt: TGTGCCAGCAGTGAACAGCGGGGGCTCCAAGAGACCCAGTACTTC; CDR3aa: CASSEQRGLQETQYF
v_gene: TRBV6-4; abundance: once; j_gene: TRBJ2-1; d_gene: .; CDR3nt: TGTGCCAGCAGTGGGACTACCTACAATGAGCAGTTCTTC; CDR3aa: CASSGTTYNEQFF
v_gene: TRBV4-3; abundance: .; j_gene: TRBJ2-2; d_gene: .; CDR3nt: TGCGCCAGCAGCCAAGAGTTAGCGAGGACCGGGGAGCTGTTTTTT; CDR3aa: CASSQELARTGELFF
v_gene: TRBV29-1; abundance: .; j_gene: TRBJ1-1; d_gene: .; CDR3nt: TGCAGCGTTTTCACAGCGGTTGGCACTGAAGCTTTCTTT; CDR3aa: CSVFTAVGTEAFF
v_gene: TRBV7-7; abundance: .; j_gene: TRBJ1-5; d_gene: TRBD1; CDR3nt: TGTGCCAGCAGCGGAGATTTATCCGGGACAGGGGGTCAGCCCCAGCATTTT; CDR3aa: CASSGDLSGTGGQPQHF
v_gene: TRBV29-1; abundance: .; j_gene: TRBJ2-3; d_gene: TRBD1; CDR3nt: TGCAGCGTTGAAGCCGCCGGAAGGGGGACAGGGGATTCGTTTGATACGCAGTATTTT; CDR3aa: CSVEAAGRGTGDSFDTQYF
v_gene: TRBV19; abundance: .; j_gene: TRBJ1-5; d_gene: .; CDR3nt: TGTGCCAGTAGTATCAGGGGAGGCAATCAGCCCCAGCATTTT; CDR3aa: CASSIRGGNQPQHF
v_gene: TRBV5-4; abundance: .; j_gene: TRBJ2-2; d_gene: TRBD1; CDR3nt: TGTGCCAGCAGCAACGACAGGGAAGAGTTTTCCGGGGAGCTGTTTTTT; CDR3aa: CASSNDREEFSGELFF
v_gene: TRBV19; abundance: .; j_gene: TRBJ2-7; d_gene: .; CDR3nt: TGTGCCAGTAGTTCTCCGGGACGACCCTACGAGCAGTACTTC; CDR3aa: CASSSPGRPYEQYF
v_gene: TRBV5-1; abundance: few; j_gene: TRBJ2-2; d_gene: .; CDR3nt: TGCGCCAGCAGCACGAACACCGGGGAGCTGTTTTTT; CDR3aa: CASSTNTGELFF
v_gene: TRBV4-2; abundance: .; j_gene: TRBJ1-1; d_gene: .; CDR3nt: TGTGCCAGCAGCCAAGATTTGAATGCGGTAGGTATGAACACTGAAGCTTTCTTT; CDR3aa: CASSQDLNAVGMNTEAFF
v_gene: TRBV2; abundance: .; j_gene: TRBJ1-1; d_gene: .; CDR3nt: TGTGCCAGCACCACTTTAAGGGGGTTTGCTGAAGCTTTCTTT; CDR3aa: CASTTLRGFAEAFF
v_gene: TRBV4-1; abundance: .; j_gene: TRBJ1-3; d_gene: .; CDR3nt: TGCGCCAGCAGCCAAGTGATCCGGCGAGGCTCTGGAAACACCATATATTTT; CDR3aa: CASSQVIRRGSGNTIYF
v_gene: TRBV19; abundance: .; j_gene: TRBJ2-7; d_gene: TRBD1; CDR3nt: TGTGCCACCGGACAGGGGGCCGCCTACGAGCAGTACTTC; CDR3aa: CATGQGAAYEQYF
v_gene: TRBV4-3; abundance: .; j_gene: TRBJ2-5; d_gene: TRBD2; CDR3nt: TGCGCCAGCAGCCAAGATCGCGGGAGTAATAAAGAGACCCAGTACTTC; CDR3aa: CASSQDRGSNKETQYF
v_gene: TRBV5-1; abundance: few; j_gene: TRBJ1-2; d_gene: .; CDR3nt: TGCGCCAGCAGCTGGGGGGTCAGGGACGGCTACACCTTC; CDR3aa: CASSWGVRDGYTF
v_gene: TRBV7-2; abundance: .; j_gene: TRBJ2-2; d_gene: .; CDR3nt: TGTGCCAGCAGCTTAGGAGGTACCGGGGAGCTGTTTTTT; CDR3aa: CASSLGGTGELFF
v_gene: TRBV6-5; abundance: .; j_gene: TRBJ2-1; d_gene: TRBD2; CDR3nt: TGTGCCAGCAGTTACCGGATAGCGGGAAGCGATGAGCAGTTCTTC; CDR3aa: CASSYRIAGSDEQFF
v_gene: TRBV6-1; abundance: .; j_gene: TRBJ2-7; d_gene: TRBD1; CDR3nt: TGTGCCAGCAGTGAAGCAGGGACAGGGGGAATCGAGCAGTACTTC; CDR3aa: CASSEAGTGGIEQYF
v_gene: TRBV2; abundance: .; j_gene: TRBJ1-1; d_gene: .; CDR3nt: TGTGCCAGCAGGTTAACGGCCCCTGAAGCTTTCTTT; CDR3aa: CASRLTAPEAFF
v_gene: TRBV6-5; abundance: .; j_gene: TRBJ2-2; d_gene: .; CDR3nt: TGTGCCGGATCCAGGGGTTCGGGCGGGGAGCTGTTTTTT; CDR3aa: CAGSRGSGGELFF
v_gene: TRBV19; abundance: .; j_gene: TRBJ1-2; d_gene: .; CDR3nt: TGTGCCAGTAATTTAGGTGGTTACGGCTACACCTTC; CDR3aa: CASNLGGYGYTF
v_gene: TRBV28; abundance: .; j_gene: TRBJ1-2; d_gene: .; CDR3nt: TGTGCCAGCAGTCCTGACAGCGTCTATGGCTACACCTTC; CDR3aa: CASSPDSVYGYTF
v_gene: TRBV7-2; abundance: .; j_gene: TRBJ1-2; d_gene: .; CDR3nt: TGTGCCAGCAGCTTAGACGGCAGGGGAGGGTATGGCTACACCTTC; CDR3aa: CASSLDGRGGYGYTF
v_gene: TRBV6-5; abundance: .; j_gene: TRBJ2-2; d_gene: TRBD2; CDR3nt: TGTGCCAGCACAGCGGGGATCACCGGGGAGCTGTTTTTT; CDR3aa: CASTAGITGELFF
v_gene: TRBV4-2; abundance: .; j_gene: TRBJ1-5; d_gene: TRBD1; CDR3nt: TGTGCCAGCAGCCACCCGGGACAGGCAGCTCAGCCCCAGCATTTT; CDR3aa: CASSHPGQAAQPQHF
v_gene: TRBV9; abundance: .; j_gene: TRBJ1-1; d_gene: .; CDR3nt: TGTGCCAGCAGCCCGAGAGGGAGGTCTGAAGCTTTCTTT; CDR3aa: CASSPRGRSEAFF
v_gene: TRBV5-1; abundance: .; j_gene: TRBJ2-3; d_gene: .; CDR3nt: TGCGCCAGCAGCTTTTCGGGAGTTGAAGATACGCAGTATTTT; CDR3aa: CASSFSGVEDTQYF
v_gene: TRBV15; abundance: .; j_gene: TRBJ2-7; d_gene: .; CDR3nt: TGTGCCACCAGCAGAGCAAGGGGTGCCTACGAGCAGTACTTC; CDR3aa: CATSRARGAYEQYF
v_gene: TRBV5-1; abundance: .; j_gene: TRBJ1-6; d_gene: .; CDR3nt: TGCGCCAGCAGCGCGGGACTCCTCGACCCTTCACCCCTCCACTTT; CDR3aa: CASSAGLLDPSPLHF
v_gene: TRBV30; abundance: .; j_gene: TRBJ1-1; d_gene: .; CDR3nt: TGTGCCTGGAGTGTAAACACTGAAGCTTTCTTT; CDR3aa: CAWSVNTEAFF
v_gene: TRBV2; abundance: .; j_gene: TRBJ1-2; d_gene: .; CDR3nt: TGTGCCAGCAGTGACCACACCTTC; CDR3aa: CASSDHTF
v_gene: TRBV5-6; abundance: .; j_gene: TRBJ1-2; d_gene: .; CDR3nt: TGTGCCAGCAGCTTGGCGGACTATGGCTACACCTTC; CDR3aa: CASSLADYGYTF
v_gene: TRBV9; abundance: few; j_gene: TRBJ2-2; d_gene: TRBD2; CDR3nt: TGTGCCAGCAGCGTAGGAACTAGCGGGAGTCGGTACACCGGGGAGCTGTTTTTT; CDR3aa: CASSVGTSGSRYTGELFF
v_gene: TRBV27; abundance: once; j_gene: TRBJ1-4; d_gene: .; CDR3nt: TGTGCCAGCAGCCCACTTGAGGGGACGAATGAAAAACTGTTTTTT; CDR3aa: CASSPLEGTNEKLFF
v_gene: TRBV4-3; abundance: .; j_gene: TRBJ1-2; d_gene: TRBD1; CDR3nt: TGCGCCAGCAGCCTTGACAGGGGGGTCTATGGCTACACCTTC; CDR3aa: CASSLDRGVYGYTF
v_gene: TRBV5-6; abundance: .; j_gene: TRBJ2-7; d_gene: TRBD2; CDR3nt: TGTGCCAGCAGCTGGGGGGGGGAGTACGAGCAGTACTTC; CDR3aa: CASSWGGEYEQYF
v_gene: TRBV2; abundance: few; j_gene: TRBJ1-1; d_gene: .; CDR3nt: TGTGCCAGCAGAGCAGGGAACACTGAAGCTTTCTTT; CDR3aa: CASRAGNTEAFF
v_gene: TRBV6-5; abundance: .; j_gene: TRBJ1-3; d_gene: .; CDR3nt: TGTGCCAGCAGTTTGTCGGACAGAGGCGGAAACACCATATATTTT; CDR3aa: CASSLSDRGGNTIYF
v_gene: TRBV2; abundance: medium-sized; j_gene: TRBJ2-5; d_gene: .; CDR3nt: TGTGCCAGCAGTGAATTGGCGTTGTCGGTGGAGACCCAGTACTTC; CDR3aa: CASSELALSVETQYF
v_gene: TRBV7-8; abundance: .; j_gene: TRBJ2-2; d_gene: .; CDR3nt: TGTGCCAGCAGCTTAGAAGTACTGTTTACCGGGGAGCTGTTTTTT; CDR3aa: CASSLEVLFTGELFF
v_gene: TRBV19; abundance: .; j_gene: TRBJ1-1; d_gene: TRBD1; CDR3nt: TGTGCCAGTAGTCCTTCCGGGACAGGGGGCACTGAAGCTTTCTTT; CDR3aa: CASSPSGTGGTEAFF
v_gene: TRBV6-5; abundance: .; j_gene: TRBJ2-7; d_gene: TRBD1; CDR3nt: TGTGCCAGCAGAAGACAGGGCGAGCAGTACTTC; CDR3aa: CASRRQGEQYF
v_gene: TRBV30; abundance: .; j_gene: TRBJ1-5; d_gene: .; CDR3nt: TGTGCCTGGAGTGTACAGGGTCAGCCCCAGCATTTT; CDR3aa: CAWSVQGQPQHF
v_gene: TRBV5-1; abundance: .; j_gene: TRBJ2-2; d_gene: TRBD2; CDR3nt: TGCGCCAGCAGCTTGGCTAGCGGGAGGTTGACCGGGGAGCTGTTTTTT; CDR3aa: CASSLASGRLTGELFF
v_gene: TRBV6-5; abundance: .; j_gene: TRBJ2-2; d_gene: .; CDR3nt: TGTGCCAGCAGTTACCGTCAGGGGTGGGGCGGGGAGCTGTTTTTT; CDR3aa: CASSYRQGWGGELFF
v_gene: TRBV29-1; abundance: .; j_gene: TRBJ1-5; d_gene: .; CDR3nt: TGCAGCGTTGGAGTGGGGGACCCCAATCAGCCCCAGCATTTT; CDR3aa: CSVGVGDPNQPQHF
v_gene: TRBV4-3; abundance: .; j_gene: TRBJ1-2; d_gene: TRBD1; CDR3nt: TGCGCCAGCAGCCAAGAGGGACAGGGGGCTTCGGGAAATGGCTACACCTTC; CDR3aa: CASSQEGQGASGNGYTF
v_gene: TRBV19; abundance: .; j_gene: TRBJ2-1; d_gene: .; CDR3nt: TGTGCCAGTAGTATGGGTAGCGCCTCTTACAATGAGCAGTTCTTC; CDR3aa: CASSMGSASYNEQFF
v_gene: TRBV4-2; abundance: .; j_gene: TRBJ2-2; d_gene: TRBD2; CDR3nt: TGTGCCAGCAGCCAAGACGGCGGGGGAGCCGGGGAGCTGTTTTTT; CDR3aa: CASSQDGGGAGELFF
v_gene: TRBV19; abundance: .; j_gene: TRBJ2-2; d_gene: .; CDR3nt: TGTGCCAGTAGTATGGCAGGCGGCGGGGAGCTGTTTTTT; CDR3aa: CASSMAGGGELFF